A single sample is the source of the 12 T cell receptor beta chains below, sequenced in a study of blood T cell repertoires in COVID-19. Sequencing was performed with immunoSEQ multiplex PCR; in TCRdb, only in-frame clones are kept and a portion is missing. The sample holds roughly 300,000 clones; 85% to 90% are singletons and the top ten take roughly 14%. Material: peripheral blood. The source is a human donor in a cohort sampled during active COVID-19.

The chain has TRBV25-1 and TRBJ2-7; 8 positions agree with TRBD2. CDR1 and CDR2 from the germline V gene are MGHDK and SYGVNS. This CDR3 has 13 residues. V trimming: 8 bases; J trimming: 2 bases; junction bases outside the gene matches: 5. The chain's CDR3 is CASGREGTYEQYF. CDR3 coding DNA: TGTGCCAGCGGACGGGAGGGCACCTACGAGCAGTACTTC.

The rearrangement links TRBV7-8 to TRBJ1-5; no clear D gene. Germline lookup yields CDR1 SGHVS and CDR2 FQNEAQ. V was clipped by 0 bases and J by 7 bases, with 13 bases between them. This CDR3 has 15 residues. The CDR3 protein is CASSLARFERQPQHF. CDR3 nucleotides: TGTGCCAGCAGCTTAGCGCGTTTCGAGCGGCAGCCCCAGCATTTT.

V usage is TRBV15 and J usage is TRBJ1-1, with TRBD1 as a possible D gene (5 bases). Germline loops: CDR1 LNHNV, CDR2 YYDKDF (reference sequence). This CDR3 is 13 amino acids long. Between the trimmed V and J ends, which lost 4 bases and 7 bases, there was a span of 13 bases. DNA of the CDR3: TGTGCCACCAGCACCCGAAGGGGATTTGAAGCTTTCTTT. Protein product: CATSTRRGFEAFF. Supplemented by reference TRBV15 and TRBJ1-1, the full variable domain reads DAMVIQNPRYQVTQFGKPVTLSCSQTLNHNVMYWYQQKSSQAPKLLFHYYDKDFNNEADTPDNFQSRRPNTSFCFLDIRSPGLGDTAMYLCATSTRRGFEAFFGQGTRLTVV.

V usage is TRBV14 and J usage is TRBJ2-3, with TRBD2 as a possible D gene (5 bases). Trimming shortened V by 0 bases and J by 2 bases, and 9 bases separated the two germline ends. CDR3 length equals 15 residues. CDR1 is SGHDN, CDR2 FVKESK, per germline. The CDR3 DNA reads as TGTGCCAGCAGCCAAGATCGAGGGCTCACAGATACGCAGTATTTT. As protein: CASSQDRGLTDTQYF.

This sequence joins TRBV7-9 and TRBJ1-5; 9 bases are a match to TRBD1. The ends lost 4 bases at V and 0 bases at J; junction bases unmatched: 4. This CDR3 comprises 16 residues. Per germline, CDR1 SEHNR and CDR2 FQNEAQ (reference sequence). The CDR3 DNA follows: TGTGCCAGCAGCTCCGACAGGGGGATTAGCAATCAGCCCCAGCATTTT. Translation: CASSSDRGISNQPQHF.

The chain recombines TRBV28 with TRBJ2-5; perhaps TRBD1 as D (6 bases). The CDR3 is made up of 14 amino acids. V shed 4 bases and J shed 5 bases, with 14 bases lying between them. Germline V gene sequence: CDR1 MDHEN, CDR2 SYDVKM. CDR3 sequence (DNA): TGTGCCAGCAGTTCCCCACAGGGTATTGAGACCCAGTACTTC. It codes for CASSSPQGIETQYF.

The chain joins TRBV7-8 to TRBJ2-3, with a weak D call TRBD2 (6 bases). CDR1 SGHVS and CDR2 FQNEAQ come from the germline V gene. The CDR3 length is 14 residues. With 7 bases removed from V and 2 bases from J, the gap between germline ends came to 13 bases. The CDR3 nucleotides read TGTGCCAGCAAAAAGGAGGGGCACACAGATACGCAGTATTTT. It yields the protein CASKKEGHTDTQYF.

In this sample, this clone turned up once. The chain links TRBV7-9 to TRBJ2-5; the D gene is possibly TRBD1 (6 bases). CDR1 and CDR2 from the germline V gene are SEHNR and FQNEAQ (reference sequence). Between the trimmed V and J ends, which lost 10 bases and 5 bases, there was a span of 17 bases. CDR3 length equals 13 residues. In nucleotides, the CDR3 is TGTGCCACCCTACAACAGGGATCGGAGACCCAGTACTTC. The encoded protein is CATLQQGSETQYF.

The chain joins TRBV4-1 to TRBJ2-3, with unresolved D. Germline V gene sequence: CDR1 MGHRA, CDR2 YSYEKL. Trimming shortened V by 2 bases and J by 3 bases, and 9 bases separated the two germline ends. This CDR3 has 14 amino acids. CDR3 DNA: TGCGCCAGCAGCCAATATCTCAGGACAGATACGCAGTATTTT. This gives the protein CASSQYLRTDTQYF.

This clone was counted a few times. The rearrangement joins TRBV4-2 to TRBJ2-2; D not resolved. The germline gives CDR1 LGHNA, CDR2 YNFKEQ. V lost 0 bases and J lost 5, with 10 bases in between. The CDR3 loop spans 15 amino acids. In nucleotides, the CDR3 is TGTGCCAGCAGCCAAGATCTGACTTCAACCGGGGAGCTGTTTTTT. It yields the protein CASSQDLTSTGELFF.

The CDR3 region has the DNA TGTGCCAGCAGCTTAGAAGGTTGTAGCGGGATTGACGAAGATACGCAGTATTTT. Amino acid sequence: CASSLEGCSGIDEDTQYF. This chain links TRBV11-3 with TRBJ2-3, with 8 bases fitting TRBD2. Per the germline V gene, CDR1 is SGHNT and CDR2 is YENEEA. The J segment lost 5 bases and the V segment lost 0 bases, leaving 13 bases of the junction unmatched. The CDR3 covers 18 residues.

This clone was recorded only once. The chain joins TRBV4-2 to TRBJ2-7, with a weak D call TRBD2 (6 bases). The CDR3 runs to 15 residues. Trimming left V 1 base short and J 3 bases short, with 13 bases between. Germline V gives CDR1 LGHNA, CDR2 YNFKEQ. This CDR3 reads CASSQAGGDLYEQYF. Here the CDR3 DNA reads TGTGCCAGCAGCCAAGCCGGGGGAGACCTCTACGAGCAGTACTTC.